These 25 T cell receptor beta chains share one sample of origin, sequenced in a study of T-cell memory formation after mild COVID-19 (dated by TCRdb to about 2021). The library came from 5' RACE. TCRdb lists the instrument as Illumina NovaSeq 6000. TCRdb took the public reads, trimmed them with fastp at Q25, ran MiXCR for clone calling and kept in-frame beta chains. Under each unique CDR3 protein, matching rows form one entry showing the most common genes and DNA. Here the sample has over 130,000 distinct CDR3 sequences; more than 13% occur a single time. Around 27% of the sample comes from the top ten. Sequencing was carried out using PBMCs or a T cell subset sorted from them (not recorded which). These receptor sequences come from an adult woman who had mild COVID-19 (a few samples of this study predate the infection). The sample titles of this study are shuffled in the database, so cell type and time point are left out; the donor was told from shared clones.

This clonotype was seen many times. This chain uses TRBV7-9 with TRBJ2-1; TRBD1 agrees at 8 bases. CDR3 length: 15 amino acids. Germline assignment: CDR1 SEHNR and CDR2 FQNEAQ (reference sequence). V dropped 4 bases and J dropped 2; count of bases not matched to a gene: 4. In DNA, the CDR3 is TGTGCCAGCAGCTCGACGGACAGGGCCTACAATGAGCAGTTCTTC. It codes for CASSSTDRAYNEQFF.

The chain combines TRBV6-5 with TRBJ1-1, with unresolved D. The V gene lost 7 bases and the J gene lost 3 bases, with 9 bases spanning the gap. Germline V lookup: CDR1 MNHEY, CDR2 SVGAGI. The CDR3 covers 12 residues. The CDR3: CASTAMDTEAFF. CDR3 nucleotide sequence: TGTGCCAGCACGGCCATGGACACTGAAGCTTTCTTT.

The chain is built from TRBV7-3 and TRBJ2-1, with a weak D call TRBD2 (6 bases). CDR3 size: 15 residues. V was pared by 5 bases and J by 0 bases, with 11 bases between. The germline V gene has CDR1 SGHTA and CDR2 FQGTGA. CDR3 sequence: CASSPAGSSYNEQFF. The CDR3 DNA sequence: TGTGCCAGCAGCCCTGCGGGGAGCTCCTACAATGAGCAGTTCTTC. Variable domain in full (rest from reference TRBV7-3 and TRBJ2-1): GAGVSQTPSNKVTEKGKYVELRCDPISGHTALYWYRQSLGQGPEFLIYFQGTGAADDSGLPNDRFFAVRPEGSVSTLKIQRTERGDSAVYLCASSPAGSSYNEQFFGPGTRLTVL.

The gene calls are TRBV7-9 and TRBJ2-5, with 7 positions matching TRBD2. The V segment lost 5 bases and the J segment 1 base; nucleotides outside the gene matches: 4. CDR3 size: 14 residues. Germline CDR1 and CDR2: SEHNR and FQNEAQ (reference sequence). The DNA of the CDR3 is TGTGCCAGCAGCCCTCCGGGAGGCCAAGAGACCCAGTACTTC. Amino acid sequence: CASSPPGGQETQYF. Variable domain in full (rest from reference TRBV7-9 and TRBJ2-5): DTGVSQNPRHKITKRGQNVTFRCDPISEHNRLYWYRQTLGQGPEFLTYFQNEAQLEKSRLLSDRFSAERPKGSFSTLEIQRTEQGDSAMYLCASSPPGGQETQYFGPGTRLLVL.

This clonotype was counted a few times. This chain connects TRBV10-3 to TRBJ1-2; TRBD1 aligns across 9 bases. The junction had 13 bases not matched to a gene; V was cut back by 1 base and J by 1 base. Germline lookup yields CDR1 ENHRY and CDR2 SYGVKD. The CDR3 has 19 amino acids. This chain's CDR3 is CAISEFESGQGRLNYGYTF. The CDR3 nucleotides read TGTGCCATCAGTGAGTTCGAATCGGGACAGGGAAGACTTAACTATGGCTACACCTTC.

The chain carries TRBV15 and TRBJ2-7; D perhaps matches TRBD1 (6 bases). V was trimmed by 3 bases and J by 2 bases, leaving 17 bases between them. The CDR3 consists of 16 residues. Germline assignment: CDR1 LNHNV and CDR2 YYDKDF (reference sequence). CDR3 in DNA: TGTGCCACCAGCAGCCAGGGTCGGGACAAGACCTACGAGCAGTACTTC. Translated: CATSSQGRDKTYEQYF.

V and J are TRBV27 and TRBJ2-3; D may be TRBD1 or TRBD2 (7 bases each). CDR3 size: 14 residues. Looked up from germline, CDR1 is MNHEY and CDR2 is SMNVEV (reference sequence). The V end lost 5 bases, the J end lost 6 bases, and 15 bases lay between the germline ends. The CDR3 here is CASSPYRGGDTQYF. For the CDR3, the DNA is TGTGCCAGCAGTCCCTACAGGGGAGGGGATACGCAGTATTTT.

This clonotype was seen many times. This chain links TRBV5-1 with TRBJ2-3, with D hard to call. The V gene's germline CDR1 is SGHRS and CDR2 YFSETQ. The CDR3 runs 13 residues. Trimming removed 0 bases from V and 1 base from J, with 3 bases in between. CDR3 sequence: CASSLDRTDTQYF. The CDR3 DNA sequence: TGCGCCAGCAGCTTGGACCGCACAGATACGCAGTATTTT.

This clonotype was recorded once. V gene TRBV6-2 or TRBV6-3 combines with J gene TRBJ2-5, with D unresolved. With 7 bases removed from V and 3 bases from J, the gap between germline ends came to 12 bases. The CDR3 is made up of 13 amino acids. Germline lookup yields CDR1 MNHEY and CDR2 SVGEGT. The CDR3 loop reads CASIQEVEETQYF. The DNA for the CDR3 is TGTGCCAGCATACAAGAAGTCGAAGAGACCCAGTACTTC.

The chain employs TRBV4-2 and TRBJ2-1; D remains ambiguous. The CDR3 extends over 16 amino acids. Germline CDR1 and CDR2: LGHNA and YNFKEQ. Trimming took 2 bases from V and 5 from J, leaving 16 bases between them. The CDR3 protein is CASSQRDFYPDNEQFF. Here the CDR3 DNA reads TGTGCCAGCAGCCAAAGAGACTTTTATCCTGACAATGAGCAGTTCTTC.

There are a few counts of this clonotype. The rearrangement joins TRBV6-2 or TRBV6-3 to TRBJ1-1; tentatively, D is TRBD1 (5 bases). Germline lookup yields CDR1 MNHEY and CDR2 SVGEGT. This CDR3 is built from 15 residues. Deletions cut 5 bases from V and 4 bases from J, with 17 bases between. CDR3 sequence: CASSDPDLGGTEAFF. Written as DNA, the CDR3 is TGTGCCAGCAGTGATCCCGACCTGGGGGGCACTGAAGCTTTCTTT.

V usage is TRBV20-1 and J usage is TRBJ2-5, with TRBD2 identical over 14 bases. Germline lookup yields CDR1 DFQATT and CDR2 SNEGSKA (reference sequence). J lost 1 base, V lost 1 base, and 5 bases had no gene match. This CDR3 spans 17 amino acids. CDR3 bases: TGCAGTGCTAGAGCTACGGGGACTAGCGGGGGCCAAGAGACCCAGTACTTC. It yields the protein CSARATGTSGGQETQYF.

A few counts support this clonotype. This rearrangement joins TRBV3-2 to TRBJ2-5; the table's TRBD2 call for D was not verified on the DNA. TRBV3-2 is termed a pseudogene. The CDR3 runs to 11 residues. CDR3 coding DNA: TGTGCCACTCCTCCACAAGAGACCCAGTACTTC. It specifies CATPPQETQYF.

This chain uses TRBV4-1 with TRBJ1-1; D is undetermined. V shed 4 bases and J shed 3 bases, with 12 bases lying between them. Germline assignment: CDR1 MGHRA and CDR2 YSYEKL. The CDR3 consists of 14 residues. The DNA for the CDR3 is TGCGCCAGCAGCCCACTTCCGACGTACACTGAAGCTTTCTTT. Encoded protein: CASSPLPTYTEAFF.

This clonotype was counted many times. This chain uses TRBV20-1 with TRBJ2-1; TRBD1 agrees at 7 bases. This CDR3 has 15 residues. V lost 3 bases, J lost 2 bases, and 7 bases stayed unmatched. The germline V gene has CDR1 DFQATT and CDR2 SNEGSKA (reference sequence). CDR3 protein: CSARTGLSTYNEQFF. The CDR3 coding sequence is TGCAGTGCTAGGACAGGGCTATCCACCTACAATGAGCAGTTCTTC.

This clonotype was seen a handful of times. The genes are TRBV24-1 and TRBJ2-1; 7 nucleotides match TRBD2. V was pared by 3 bases and J by 2 bases, with 3 bases of the junction left unmatched. From germline, CDR1 is KGHDR and CDR2 SFDVKD. This CDR3 has 15 residues. CDR3 in DNA: TGTGCCACCAGTGATCTCCGGGAGGCCTACAATGAGCAGTTCTTC. Its translation: CATSDLREAYNEQFF.

This clonotype appeared a few times. The V and J genes are TRBV5-1 and TRBJ2-7, with 12 bases lining up with TRBD2. This CDR3 is 17 amino acids long. Germline CDR1 reads SGHRS; CDR2 reads YFSETQ. J lost 1 base, V lost 0 bases, and 5 bases had no gene match. CDR3 sequence reads: CASSLGPGLAGSYEQYF. In nucleotides, the CDR3 is TGCGCCAGCAGCTTGGGGCCTGGACTAGCGGGGTCCTACGAGCAGTACTTC.

V is TRBV29-1 and J is TRBJ2-1; D might be TRBD2 (6 bases). In germline, CDR1 is SQVTM, CDR2 ANQGSEA. V was pared by 6 bases and J by 4 bases, with 13 bases between. The CDR3 consists of 13 residues. CDR3 residues: CSVSGTQYNEQFF. The CDR3 DNA is TGCAGCGTCTCCGGGACTCAGTACAATGAGCAGTTCTTC.

The chain recombines TRBV19 with TRBJ2-1; D not resolved. Trimming cost V 2 bases and J 7 bases, with 9 bases left between them. CDR1 and CDR2 (germline): LNHDA, SQIVND (reference sequence). The CDR3 contains 13 residues. The CDR3 DNA reads as TGTGCCAGTAGTATATATTTGGGAAATGAGCAGTTCTTC. It yields the protein CASSIYLGNEQFF.

This clonotype was counted between two and nine times. V usage is TRBV29-1 and J usage is TRBJ1-1; D not certain. Trimming took off 6 bases at V and 3 bases at J, with 8 bases between the two ends. Germline CDR1 and CDR2: SQVTM and ANQGSEA. This CDR3 contains 11 residues. The CDR3: CSVIRDTEAFF. CDR3 nucleotides: TGCAGCGTAATCCGGGACACTGAAGCTTTCTTT.

The rearrangement uses TRBV6-2 or TRBV6-3 and TRBJ2-2; the D gene could be TRBD1 or TRBD2 (5 bases each). The germline V and J ends were trimmed by 7 bases and 3 bases, with 18 bases remaining between them. This CDR3 is built from 16 residues. Germline V lookup: CDR1 MNHEY, CDR2 SVGEGT. CDR3 nucleotide sequence: TGTGCCAGCACCTTAGCCGGGGCAGACTACACCGGGGAGCTGTTTTTT. Translated, it gives CASTLAGADYTGELFF.

A few counts support this clonotype. The rearrangement links TRBV11-3 to TRBJ2-7, with 8 positions matching TRBD1. V was pared by 4 bases and J by 6 bases, with 8 bases of the junction left unmatched. The CDR3 has 14 amino acids. The germline CDR1 and CDR2 sequences are SGHNT and YENEEA. The CDR3: CASSYPGTGAEQYF. CDR3 DNA: TGTGCCAGCAGCTACCCCGGGACAGGAGCCGAGCAGTACTTC.

This clonotype was observed a few times. This chain uses TRBV12-3 or TRBV12-4 with TRBJ1-1; 8 bases agree with TRBD1. J was trimmed by 1 base and V by 5 bases; bases with no gene match: 9. The CDR3 contains 16 residues. The CDR3: CASSQWTGPENTEAFF. In nucleotides, the CDR3 is TGTGCCAGCAGTCAATGGACAGGGCCAGAGAACACTGAAGCTTTCTTT.

This sequence joins TRBV5-1 and TRBJ2-2, with unresolved D. Germline assignment: CDR1 SGHRS and CDR2 YFSETQ. This CDR3 spans 12 amino acids. V was pared by 1 base and J by 6 bases, with 4 bases between. The CDR3 bases are TGCGCCAGCAGCTTGATGTCCGGGGAGCTGTTTTTT. Encoded protein: CASSLMSGELFF.

V is TRBV7-9 and J is TRBJ2-7, with 11 bases aligning to TRBD2. The CDR3 length is 18 residues. With 1 base clipped from V and 0 bases from J, the junction kept 8 bases outside the gene matches. The V gene's germline CDR1 is SEHNR and CDR2 FQNEAQ (reference sequence). The CDR3 coding sequence is TGTGCCAGCAGCTTAGGCCTAGCGGGAGGCCCGAGCTCCTACGAGCAGTACTTC. Translated, it gives CASSLGLAGGPSSYEQYF.